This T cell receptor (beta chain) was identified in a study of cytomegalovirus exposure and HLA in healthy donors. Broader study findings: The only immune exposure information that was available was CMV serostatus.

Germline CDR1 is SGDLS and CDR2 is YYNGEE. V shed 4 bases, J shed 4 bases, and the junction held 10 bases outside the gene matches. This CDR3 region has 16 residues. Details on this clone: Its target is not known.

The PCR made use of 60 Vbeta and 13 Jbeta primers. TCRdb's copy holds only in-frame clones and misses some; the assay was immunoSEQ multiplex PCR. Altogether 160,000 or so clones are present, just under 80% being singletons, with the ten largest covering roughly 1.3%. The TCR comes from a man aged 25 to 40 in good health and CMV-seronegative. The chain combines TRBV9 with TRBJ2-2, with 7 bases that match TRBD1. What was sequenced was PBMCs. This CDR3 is CASSPQQGRGTGELFF. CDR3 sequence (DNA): TGTGCCAGCAGCCCTCAACAGGGGCGAGGCACCGGGGAGCTGTTTTTT.